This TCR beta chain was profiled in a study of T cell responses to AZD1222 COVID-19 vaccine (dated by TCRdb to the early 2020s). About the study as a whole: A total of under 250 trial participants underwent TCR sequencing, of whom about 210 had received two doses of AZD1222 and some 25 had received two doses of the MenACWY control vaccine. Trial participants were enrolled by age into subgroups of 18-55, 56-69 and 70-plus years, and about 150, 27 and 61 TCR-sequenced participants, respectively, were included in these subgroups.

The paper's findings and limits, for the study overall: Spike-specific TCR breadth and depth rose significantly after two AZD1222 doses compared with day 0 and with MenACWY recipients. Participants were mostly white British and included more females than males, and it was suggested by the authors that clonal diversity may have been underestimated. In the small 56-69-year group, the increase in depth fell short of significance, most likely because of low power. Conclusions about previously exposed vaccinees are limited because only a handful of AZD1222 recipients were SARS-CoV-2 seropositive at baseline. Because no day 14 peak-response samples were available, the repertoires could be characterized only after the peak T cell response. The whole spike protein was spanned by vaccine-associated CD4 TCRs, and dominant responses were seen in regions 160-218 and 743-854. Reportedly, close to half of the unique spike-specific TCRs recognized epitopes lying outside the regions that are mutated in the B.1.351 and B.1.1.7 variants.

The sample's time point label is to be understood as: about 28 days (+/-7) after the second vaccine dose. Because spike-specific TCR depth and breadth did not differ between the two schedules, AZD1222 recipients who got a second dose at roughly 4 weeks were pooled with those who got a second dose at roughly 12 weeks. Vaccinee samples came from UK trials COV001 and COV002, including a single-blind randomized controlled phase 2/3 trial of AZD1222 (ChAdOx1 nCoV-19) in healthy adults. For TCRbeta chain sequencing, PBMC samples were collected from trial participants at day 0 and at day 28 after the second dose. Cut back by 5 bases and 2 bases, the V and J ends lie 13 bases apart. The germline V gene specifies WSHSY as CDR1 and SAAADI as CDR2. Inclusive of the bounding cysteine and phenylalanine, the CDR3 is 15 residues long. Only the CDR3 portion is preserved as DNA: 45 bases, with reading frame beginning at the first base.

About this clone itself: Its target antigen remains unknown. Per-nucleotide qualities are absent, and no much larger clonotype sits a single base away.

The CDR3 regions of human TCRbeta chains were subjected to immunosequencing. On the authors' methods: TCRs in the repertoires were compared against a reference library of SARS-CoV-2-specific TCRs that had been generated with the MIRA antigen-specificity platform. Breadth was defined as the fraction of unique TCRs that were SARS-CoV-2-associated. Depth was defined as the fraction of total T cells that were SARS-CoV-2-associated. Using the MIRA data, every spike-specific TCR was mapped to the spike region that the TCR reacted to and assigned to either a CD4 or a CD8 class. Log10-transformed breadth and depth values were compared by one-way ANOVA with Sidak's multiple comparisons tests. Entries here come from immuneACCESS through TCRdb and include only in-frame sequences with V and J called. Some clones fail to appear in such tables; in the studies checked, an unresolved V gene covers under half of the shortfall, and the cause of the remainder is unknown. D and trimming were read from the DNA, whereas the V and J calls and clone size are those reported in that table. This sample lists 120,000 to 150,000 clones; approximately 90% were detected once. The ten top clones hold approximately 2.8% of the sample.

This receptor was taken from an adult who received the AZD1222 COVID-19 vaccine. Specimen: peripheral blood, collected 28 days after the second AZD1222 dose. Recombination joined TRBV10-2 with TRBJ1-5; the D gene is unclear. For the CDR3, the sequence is CASSQTDEGNQPQHF. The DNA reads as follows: TGCGCCAGCAGTCAAACAGACGAGGGCAATCAGCCCCAGCATTTT.